This T cell receptor beta chain was found in a study of T cell changes during pregnancy in multiple sclerosis. Libraries were prepared by immunoSEQ multiplex PCR; TCRdb keeps only in-frame clonotypes and omits some of them. The data contain some 81,000 clones, 89% of them singletons. Germline CDR1 and CDR2: LNHDA and SQIVND (reference sequence). V was shortened by 5 bases and J by 0 bases, with 10 bases between the two germline ends. CDR3 length: 14 amino acids. The sample was peripheral blood, taken before pregnancy. V is TRBV19 and J is TRBJ1-1, with D possibly TRBD1 on 6 matching bases. This receptor was obtained from a female donor with multiple sclerosis, enrolled in a pregnancy study. The DNA for the CDR3 is TGTGCCAGTAGTCCGACAGGAATGAACACTGAAGCTTTCTTT. It codes for CASSPTGMNTEAFF.